This T cell receptor (beta chain) appears in the sequencing data of a study of cytomegalovirus exposure and HLA in healthy donors. Study overall: Within an early data release were about 85 million unique TCRs drawn from HLA-typed donors.

Likely unrecorded immune exposures existed in these nominally healthy donors. Both 60 Vbeta primers and 13 Jbeta primers went into the PCR. The repertoire was sequenced with immunoSEQ multiplex PCR; TCRdb's copy has only in-frame clones and lacks some. The data hold around 190,000 clones, with just under 75% observed a single time. Study-level points and caveats: In a later analysis, TCR beta V- and J-gene trimming was associated with a missense DCLRE1C variant. Segments of the TCR beta V type were, in most cases, productive about 87% or about 30% of the time in an earlier analysis.

A note on this clone: Its specificity is not known.

The CDR3 is 15 amino acids. The germline gives CDR1 WSHSY, CDR2 SAAADI. Trimming removed 6 bases from V and 3 bases from J; junction bases left unmatched: 6. This chain joins TRBV10-2 and TRBJ1-1; TRBD1 matches at 11 bases. Material for sequencing was PBMCs. The receptor's source is a young woman in good health and CMV-seropositive. CDR3 protein: CASRGTGGVDTEAFF. The CDR3 DNA reads as TGCGCCAGCAGGGGGACAGGGGGTGTCGACACTGAAGCTTTCTTT.